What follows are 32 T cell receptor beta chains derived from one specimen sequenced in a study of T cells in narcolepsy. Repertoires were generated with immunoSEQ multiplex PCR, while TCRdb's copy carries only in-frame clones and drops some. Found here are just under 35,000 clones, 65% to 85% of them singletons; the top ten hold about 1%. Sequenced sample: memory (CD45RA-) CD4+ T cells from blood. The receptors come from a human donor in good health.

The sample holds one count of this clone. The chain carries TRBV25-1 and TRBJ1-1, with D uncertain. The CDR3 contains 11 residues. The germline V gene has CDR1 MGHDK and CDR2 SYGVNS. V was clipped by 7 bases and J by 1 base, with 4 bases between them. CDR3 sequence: CASIWNTEAFF. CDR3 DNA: TGTGCCAGCATATGGAACACTGAAGCTTTCTTT.

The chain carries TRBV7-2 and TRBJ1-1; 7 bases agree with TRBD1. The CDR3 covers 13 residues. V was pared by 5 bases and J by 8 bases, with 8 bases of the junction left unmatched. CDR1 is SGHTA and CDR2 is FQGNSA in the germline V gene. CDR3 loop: CASSPYRQGEAFF. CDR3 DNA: TGTGCCAGCAGCCCTTATAGACAGGGCGAAGCTTTCTTT.

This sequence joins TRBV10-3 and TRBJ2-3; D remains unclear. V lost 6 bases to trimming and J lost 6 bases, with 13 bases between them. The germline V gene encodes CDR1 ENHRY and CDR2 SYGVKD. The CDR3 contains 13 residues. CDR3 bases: TGTGCCATCAGCCCCGACCCGGATGATACGCAGTATTTT. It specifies CAISPDPDDTQYF.

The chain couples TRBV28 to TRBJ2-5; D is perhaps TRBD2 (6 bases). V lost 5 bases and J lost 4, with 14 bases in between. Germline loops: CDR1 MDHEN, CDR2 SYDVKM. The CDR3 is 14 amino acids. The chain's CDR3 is CASSTGLRIETQYF. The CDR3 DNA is TGTGCCAGCAGTACGGGACTTCGCATAGAGACCCAGTACTTC.

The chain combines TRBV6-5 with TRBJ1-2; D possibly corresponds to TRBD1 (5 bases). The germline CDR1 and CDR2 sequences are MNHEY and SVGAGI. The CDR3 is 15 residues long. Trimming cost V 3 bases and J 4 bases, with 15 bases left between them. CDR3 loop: CASSYLRGTSYGYTF. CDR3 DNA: TGTGCCAGCAGTTATCTTAGGGGCACGAGCTATGGCTACACCTTC.

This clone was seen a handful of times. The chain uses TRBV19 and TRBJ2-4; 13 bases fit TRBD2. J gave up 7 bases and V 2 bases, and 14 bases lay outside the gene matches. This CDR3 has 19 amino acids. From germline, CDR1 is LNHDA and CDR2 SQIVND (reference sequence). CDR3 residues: CASSIKFTSGRAWGNIQYF. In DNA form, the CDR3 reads TGTGCCAGTAGTATAAAGTTCACTAGCGGGAGGGCATGGGGGAACATTCAGTACTTC.

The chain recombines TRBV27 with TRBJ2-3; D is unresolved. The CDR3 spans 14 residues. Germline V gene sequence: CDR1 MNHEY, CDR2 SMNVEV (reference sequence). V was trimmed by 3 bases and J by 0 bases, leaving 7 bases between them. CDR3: CASSFVDSTDTQYF. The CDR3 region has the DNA TGTGCCAGCAGTTTTGTGGACAGCACAGATACGCAGTATTTT.

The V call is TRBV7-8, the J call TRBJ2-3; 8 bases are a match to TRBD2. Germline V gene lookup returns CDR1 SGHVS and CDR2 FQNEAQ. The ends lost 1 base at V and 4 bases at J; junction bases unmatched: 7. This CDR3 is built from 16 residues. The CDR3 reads CASSLVGGGSADTQYF. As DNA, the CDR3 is TGTGCCAGCAGCTTAGTAGGCGGGGGGAGTGCAGATACGCAGTATTTT.

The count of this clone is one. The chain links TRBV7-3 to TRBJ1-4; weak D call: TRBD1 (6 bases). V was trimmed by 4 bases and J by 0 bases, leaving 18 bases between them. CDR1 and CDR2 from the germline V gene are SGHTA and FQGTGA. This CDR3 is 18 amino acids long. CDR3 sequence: CASSSRPGERATNEKLFF. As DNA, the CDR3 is TGTGCCAGCAGCTCCCGGCCAGGGGAAAGGGCAACTAATGAAAAACTGTTTTTT. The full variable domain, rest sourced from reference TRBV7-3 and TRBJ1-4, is GAGVSQTPSNKVTEKGKYVELRCDPISGHTALYWYRQSLGQGPEFLIYFQGTGAADDSGLPNDRFFAVRPEGSVSTLKIQRTERGDSAVYLCASSSRPGERATNEKLFFGSGTQLSVL.

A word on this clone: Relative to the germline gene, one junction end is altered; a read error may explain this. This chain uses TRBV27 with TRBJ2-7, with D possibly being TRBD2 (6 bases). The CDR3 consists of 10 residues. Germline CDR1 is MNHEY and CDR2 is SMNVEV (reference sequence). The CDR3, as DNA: TGTGCCAGCAGTTCCCCGGGACTGAACTTC. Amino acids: CASSSPGLNF.

CDR3 in DNA: TGTGCCAGCAGTTCTCGGCACTACGAGCAGTACTTC. Translation: CASSSRHYEQYF. The V and J genes are TRBV28 and TRBJ2-7; D remains ambiguous. Germline V gives CDR1 MDHEN, CDR2 SYDVKM. Deletions cut 4 bases from V and 3 bases from J, with 7 bases between. The length of the CDR3 is 12 residues.

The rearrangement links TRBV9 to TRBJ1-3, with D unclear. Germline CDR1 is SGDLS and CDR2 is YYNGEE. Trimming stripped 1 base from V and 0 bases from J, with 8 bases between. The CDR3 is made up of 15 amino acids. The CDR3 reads CASSVSPDSGNTIYF. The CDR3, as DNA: TGTGCCAGCAGCGTATCCCCGGACTCTGGAAACACCATATATTTT.

The CDR3 here is CAWMAPKGEQYF. Here the CDR3 DNA reads TGTGCCTGGATGGCCCCGAAGGGAGAGCAGTACTTC. The V gene is TRBV30, the J gene TRBJ2-7; D is unresolved. The V and J ends lost 4 bases and 7 bases respectively, with 14 bases between them. Germline V gene lookup returns CDR1 GTSNPN and CDR2 SVGIG (reference sequence). The CDR3 has 12 amino acids.

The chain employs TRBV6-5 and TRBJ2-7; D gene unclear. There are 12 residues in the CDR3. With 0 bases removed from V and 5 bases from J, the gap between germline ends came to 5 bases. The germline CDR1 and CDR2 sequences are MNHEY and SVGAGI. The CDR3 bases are TGTGCCAGCAGTTACTCGGGCCACGAGCAGTACTTC. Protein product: CASSYSGHEQYF.

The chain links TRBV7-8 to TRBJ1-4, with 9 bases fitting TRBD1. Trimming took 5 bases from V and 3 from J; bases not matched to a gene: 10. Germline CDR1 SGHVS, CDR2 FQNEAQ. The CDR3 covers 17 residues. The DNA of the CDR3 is TGTGCCAGCAGCCTTCCCGGGACAGGGTATTCTAATGAAAAACTGTTTTTT. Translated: CASSLPGTGYSNEKLFF.

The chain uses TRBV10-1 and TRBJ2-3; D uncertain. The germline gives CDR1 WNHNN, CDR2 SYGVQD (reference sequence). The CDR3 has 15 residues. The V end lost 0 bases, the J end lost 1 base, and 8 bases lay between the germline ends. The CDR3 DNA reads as TGCGCCAGCAGTGAGTCGGGCAGCGGCACAGATACGCAGTATTTT. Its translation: CASSESGSGTDTQYF.

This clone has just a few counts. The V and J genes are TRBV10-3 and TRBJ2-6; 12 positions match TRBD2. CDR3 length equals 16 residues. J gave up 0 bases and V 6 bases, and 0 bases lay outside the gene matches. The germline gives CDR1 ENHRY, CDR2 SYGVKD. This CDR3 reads CAIRGLAGSGANVLTF. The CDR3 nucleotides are TGTGCCATCAGGGGACTAGCGGGCTCTGGGGCCAACGTCCTGACTTTC.

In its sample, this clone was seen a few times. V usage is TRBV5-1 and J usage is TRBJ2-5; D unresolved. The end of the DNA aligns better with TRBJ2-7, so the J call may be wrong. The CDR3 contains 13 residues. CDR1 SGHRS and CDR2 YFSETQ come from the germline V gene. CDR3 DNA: TGCGCCAGCAGGGCTACGGGCTCCTACGAGCAGTACTTC. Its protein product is CASRATGSYEQYF.

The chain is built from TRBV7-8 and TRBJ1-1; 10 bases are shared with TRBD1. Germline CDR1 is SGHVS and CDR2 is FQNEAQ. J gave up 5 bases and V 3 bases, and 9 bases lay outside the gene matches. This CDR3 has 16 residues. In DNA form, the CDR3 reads TGTGCCAGCAGCTTTGGGGACAGGGGAGTTGGAACTGAAGCTTTCTTT. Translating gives CASSFGDRGVGTEAFF.

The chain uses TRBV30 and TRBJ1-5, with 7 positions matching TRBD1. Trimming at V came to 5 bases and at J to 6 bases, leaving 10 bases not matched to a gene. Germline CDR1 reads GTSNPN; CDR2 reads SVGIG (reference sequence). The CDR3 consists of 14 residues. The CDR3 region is CAWSTGEMGQPQHF. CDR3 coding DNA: TGTGCCTGGTCTACAGGGGAAATGGGTCAGCCCCAGCATTTT.

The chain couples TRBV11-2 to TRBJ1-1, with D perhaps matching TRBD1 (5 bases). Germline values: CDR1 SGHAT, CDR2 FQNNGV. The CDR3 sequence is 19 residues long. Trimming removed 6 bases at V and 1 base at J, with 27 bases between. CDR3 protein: CASSFIPPGRLSTNTEAFF. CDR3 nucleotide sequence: TGTGCCAGCAGTTTTATACCCCCGGGACGGTTATCCACGAACACTGAAGCTTTCTTT. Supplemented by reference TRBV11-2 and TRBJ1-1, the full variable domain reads EAGVAQSPRYKIIEKRQSVAFWCNPISGHATLYWYQQILGQGPKLLIQFQNNGVVDDSQLPKDRFSAERLKGVDSTLKIQPAKLEDSAVYLCASSFIPPGRLSTNTEAFFGQGTRLTVV.

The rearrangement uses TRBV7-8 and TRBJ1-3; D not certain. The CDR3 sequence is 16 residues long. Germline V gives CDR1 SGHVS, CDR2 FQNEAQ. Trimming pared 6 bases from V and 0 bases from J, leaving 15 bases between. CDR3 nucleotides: TGTGCCAGCAGTTTCGCCGACGTAAGCTCTGGAAACACCATATATTTT. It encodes CASSFADVSSGNTIYF.

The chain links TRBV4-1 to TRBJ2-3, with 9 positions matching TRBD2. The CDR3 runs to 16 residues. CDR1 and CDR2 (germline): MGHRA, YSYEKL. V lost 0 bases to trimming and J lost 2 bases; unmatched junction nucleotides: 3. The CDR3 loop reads CASSQDRGRATDTQYF. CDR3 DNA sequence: TGCGCCAGCAGCCAAGATCGCGGGAGGGCCACAGATACGCAGTATTTT.

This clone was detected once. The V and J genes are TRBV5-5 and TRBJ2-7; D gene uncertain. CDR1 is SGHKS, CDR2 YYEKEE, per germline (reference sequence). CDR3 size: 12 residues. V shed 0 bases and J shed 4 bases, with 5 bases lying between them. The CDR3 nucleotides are TGTGCCAGCAGCTTGGACTTTTACGAGCAGTACTTC. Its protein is CASSLDFYEQYF.

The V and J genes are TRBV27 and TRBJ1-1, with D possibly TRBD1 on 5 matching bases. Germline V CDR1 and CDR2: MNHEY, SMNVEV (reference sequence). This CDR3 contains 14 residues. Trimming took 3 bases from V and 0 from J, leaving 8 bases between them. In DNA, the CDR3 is TGTGCCAGCAGTTTGGCGGGGGTGAACACTGAAGCTTTCTTT. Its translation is CASSLAGVNTEAFF.

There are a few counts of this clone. CDR3 region: CASSPKDRGTEAFF. As DNA, the CDR3 is TGTGCCAGCTCACCTAAGGACAGGGGCACTGAAGCTTTCTTT. This chain joins TRBV18 and TRBJ1-1; 9 bases are shared with TRBD1. The CDR3 has 14 residues. CDR1 and CDR2 from the germline V gene are KGHSH and LQKENI. V shed 3 bases, J shed 4 bases, and the junction held 3 bases outside the gene matches. Filled out from reference TRBV18 and TRBJ1-1, the complete variable domain reads NAGVMQNPRHLVRRRGQEARLRCSPMKGHSHVYWYRQLPEEGLKFMVYLQKENIIDESGMPKERFSAEFPKEGPSILRIQQVVRGDSAAYFCASSPKDRGTEAFFGQGTRLTVV.

DNA of the CDR3: TGTGCCACCAGCAGCAAAACAGGGGGCGCTTCCTATGGCTACACCTTC. It yields the protein CATSSKTGGASYGYTF. The genes are TRBV15 and TRBJ1-2; TRBD1 agrees at 9 bases. CDR1 LNHNV and CDR2 YYDKDF come from the germline V gene (reference sequence). J gave up 4 bases and V 3 bases, and 9 bases lay outside the gene matches. The CDR3 runs 16 residues.

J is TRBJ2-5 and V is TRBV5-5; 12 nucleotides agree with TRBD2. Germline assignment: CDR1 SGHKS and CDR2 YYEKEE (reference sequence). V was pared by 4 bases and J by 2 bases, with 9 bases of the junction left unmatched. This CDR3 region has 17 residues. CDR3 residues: CASSPTSGRNLQETQYF. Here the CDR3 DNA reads TGTGCCAGCAGCCCCACTAGCGGGAGGAATCTTCAAGAGACCCAGTACTTC.

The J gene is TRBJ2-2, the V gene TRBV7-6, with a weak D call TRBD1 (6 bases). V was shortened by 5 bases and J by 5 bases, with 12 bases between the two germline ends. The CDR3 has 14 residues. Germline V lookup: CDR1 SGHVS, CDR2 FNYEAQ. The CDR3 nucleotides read TGTGCCAGCAGCGCCCAGGGGTTTACCGGGGAGCTGTTTTTT. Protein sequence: CASSAQGFTGELFF.

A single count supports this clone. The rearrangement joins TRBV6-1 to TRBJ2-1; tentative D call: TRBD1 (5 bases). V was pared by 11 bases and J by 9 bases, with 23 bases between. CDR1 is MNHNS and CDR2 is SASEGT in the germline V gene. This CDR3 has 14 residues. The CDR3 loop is CAGATGNTAVEQFF. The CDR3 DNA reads TGTGCCGGGGCTACCGGTAATACGGCTGTTGAGCAGTTCTTC.

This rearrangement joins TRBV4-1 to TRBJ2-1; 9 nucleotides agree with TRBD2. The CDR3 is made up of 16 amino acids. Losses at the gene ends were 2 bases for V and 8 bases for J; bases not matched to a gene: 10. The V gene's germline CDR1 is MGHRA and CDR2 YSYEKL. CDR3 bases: TGCGCCAGCAGCCAACGTGGCGGGAGGGGGAGTGATGAGCAGTTCTTC. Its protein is CASSQRGGRGSDEQFF.

CDR3 protein: CASSGLYNEQFF. CDR3 DNA sequence: TGTGCCAGCTCGGGACTGTACAATGAGCAGTTCTTC. V and J are TRBV28 and TRBJ2-1, with a tentative D call TRBD2 (6 bases). V gave up 8 bases and J gave up 4 bases, with 9 bases separating them. CDR1 MDHEN and CDR2 SYDVKM come from the germline V gene. The CDR3 is 12 amino acids.